These T cell receptor beta chains were read from a single sample in a study of OX40 agonist ivuxolimab in advanced cancers. Sequenced by immunoSEQ multiplex PCR; TCRdb stores in-frame clones only, minus some. This table holds more than 60,000 clones, around 90% found once. Sequencing was performed on CD4+ or CD8+ T cells sorted from blood, taken in a trial of the OX40 agonist ivuxolimab. The receptors here all came from an adult with an advanced solid tumor such as melanoma, head and neck, liver or kidney cancer. The CDR3 runs from the conserved cysteine through the conserved F or W. Each record gives: clone size, J gene, V gene, CDR3 protein. Some rows mark clone size as missing; the rest say once, few, many or name a class of expanded clone.

NA	TRBJ2-1	TRBV6-5	CASSSPGDRASFF
NA	TRBJ2-1	TRBV10-3	CAIRAVGENEQFF
NA	TRBJ2-1	TRBV5-8	CASSSARTSGTNEQFF
NA	TRBJ2-3	TRBV5-1	CASSLGLAGGSNTQYF
NA	TRBJ1-2	TRBV11-2	CASSTTGGDLFGRIDGYTF
NA	TRBJ1-1	TRBV29-1	CSVEAGTGNTEAFF
NA	TRBJ2-3	TRBV7-6	CASSSKWGQVTDTQYF
NA	TRBJ2-5	TRBV28	CASSHGTSGQETQYF
NA	TRBJ1-2	TRBV6-6	CASIGQGISYGYTF
NA	TRBJ2-3	TRBV6-5	CASSYSPRSTDTQYF
NA	TRBJ2-7	TRBV4-1	CASSPLRGYEQYF
NA	TRBJ1-2	TRBV7-9	CASSFRTGDNNYGYTF
few	TRBJ1-1	TRBV5-4	CASSFGNTEAFF
NA	TRBJ2-3	TRBV7-9	CASSSSTDLAGESTDTQYF
NA	TRBJ1-1	TRBV7-6	CASSWGTGADTEAFF